This TCR beta chain was sequenced for a study of cytotoxic CD8 clonotypes in ibrutinib-treated CLL (dated by TCRdb to the early 2020s). With respect to the entire study: In this cohort, some 16 patients were treatment-naive and approximately 10 were relapsed/refractory, while around 18 had unmutated IGHV. Responses were partial in roughly 24 patients and complete in 2; after median about 70 months follow-up, 14 stayed in remission and around 12 progressed. The response samples were drawn at a median of roughly eleven months into treatment, with a range of roughly 6 to 36 months. Samples averaged 255,043 productive templates and some 91,000 productive rearrangements. Of the 86 people in the trial, about two dozen had longitudinal samples available. Cryopreserved peripheral blood mononuclear cells were collected at three points: before therapy, at response, and at either sustained remission or disease progression. Every sample from remission and from progressive disease was obtained while the patients were still on ibrutinib.

Each clonotype received, on average, 10x coverage in deep resolution sequencing performed on a MiSeq, where the target depth lay between 1 in 1 million and 1 in 200,000 T cells. The immunoSEQ hsTCRB Kit was used to generate the TCR beta libraries. On the authors' methods: Data were analyzed with ImmunoSEQ Data Assistant and ImmunoSEQ Analyzer, with V, D and J genes assigned per IMGT definitions. Clonality, which ranges from 0 to 1, was calculated as one minus the normalized Shannon entropy of productive rearrangement frequencies. Only overrepresented clonotypes making up at least 0.05% of each patient's repertoire were included in the public clonotype analysis. Repertoires from some 13 age-matched healthy donors in immuneACCESS were used as clonality controls. TCRdb provides this immuneACCESS table in a form limited to in-frame rearrangements. Some clones are lacking; in checked studies, under half of them reflect an unresolved V gene, and why the rest are absent is not known. The DNA was the basis for D and trimming; V, J and clone size are from that table. The sample contains more than 200,000 clones, roughly 74% of them found a single time. The top ten clones comprise over 15% of the sample.

This sample's time point label indicates: approximately 25 months on ibrutinib. For TCR beta library preparation, approximately 2 micrograms of genomic DNA were isolated from cryopreserved PBMCs. Longitudinal blood samples from CLL patients on ibrutinib monotherapy underwent high-throughput TCR beta sequencing. The patients took part in an open-label, single-center phase 2 trial of ibrutinib monotherapy. The germline V gene (reference sequence) supplies CDR1 SEHNR and CDR2 FQNEAQ. Germline trimming amounts to 3 bases on V and 6 bases on J, with 1 as the count of junction bases outside the gene matches. From cysteine to phenylalanine, the CDR3 is 13 amino acids long. Just CDR3 DNA is preserved here, 39 bases in frame from base 1. Beyond this particular receptor, the publication reports: Sampling times were not matched between patients in sustained remission and patients whose disease was progressing, and lymph node repertoires were not examined. Public clonotypes were rare and either shrank or stayed stable during treatment, and the rise in clonality at ibrutinib response reflected expansion of private clonotypes. At baseline, clonality was higher than in age-matched healthy donors and showed a strong correlation with circulating CD8+ T-cell counts. At ibrutinib response clonality went up, during sustained remission it held steady, and at progression it dropped back toward baseline.

As to this clone: Its cognate antigen has yet to be identified. No base quality information exists; no much larger clone differs at one position.

This chain joins TRBV7-9 to TRBJ2-1, with 8 bases in between that match TRBD2. The source is a human donor with chronic lymphocytic leukemia. The sequences come from PBMCs, collected after 24 months of ibrutinib treatment. In nucleotide form, the sequence is TGTGCCAGCAGCTTGAGCGGGAGCAATGAGCAGTTCTTC. This is translated as CASSLSGSNEQFF.